This TCR beta chain was found in a study of early T cells in non-severe SARS-CoV-2 infection. Overall study: Unsorted whole blood bulk RNA was sequenced, with unpaired chains.

Each CDR3 protein gets one entry after TCRdb re-called the 5' RACE reads with MiXCR. This table has more than 25,000 distinct CDR3 sequences, roughly 4.5% appearing once. The trim removed 3 bases at V and 4 bases at J, leaving 22 bases unmatched. The CDR3 runs 20 residues. Per germline, CDR1 WNHNN and CDR2 SYGVQD (reference sequence). This clonotype was found many times. The chain uses TRBV10-1 and TRBJ2-5; 8 bases align to TRBD2. This sample comprised whole blood, obtained at baseline. This clonotype originated in an adult who was a healthcare worker with PCR-confirmed SARS-CoV-2 infection or an uninfected control (not recorded which). Written as DNA, the CDR3 is TGCGCCAGCAGTGATTCACAGACCGGGACTAGTTTTTTGTCTCCAGAGACCCAGTACTTC. Translating gives CASSDSQTGTSFLSPETQYF.